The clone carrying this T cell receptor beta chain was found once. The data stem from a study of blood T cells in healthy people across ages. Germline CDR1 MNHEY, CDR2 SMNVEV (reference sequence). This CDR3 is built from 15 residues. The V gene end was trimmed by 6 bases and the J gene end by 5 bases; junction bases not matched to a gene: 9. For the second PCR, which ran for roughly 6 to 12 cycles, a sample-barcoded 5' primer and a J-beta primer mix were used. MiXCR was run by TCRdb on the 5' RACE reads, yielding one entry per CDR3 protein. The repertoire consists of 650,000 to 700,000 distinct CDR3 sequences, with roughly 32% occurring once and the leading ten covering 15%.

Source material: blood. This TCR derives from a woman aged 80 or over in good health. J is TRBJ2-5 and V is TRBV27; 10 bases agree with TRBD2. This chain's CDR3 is CASSTLAGGTETQYF. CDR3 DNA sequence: TGTGCCAGCAGCACATTAGCGGGAGGAACGGAGACCCAGTACTTC.